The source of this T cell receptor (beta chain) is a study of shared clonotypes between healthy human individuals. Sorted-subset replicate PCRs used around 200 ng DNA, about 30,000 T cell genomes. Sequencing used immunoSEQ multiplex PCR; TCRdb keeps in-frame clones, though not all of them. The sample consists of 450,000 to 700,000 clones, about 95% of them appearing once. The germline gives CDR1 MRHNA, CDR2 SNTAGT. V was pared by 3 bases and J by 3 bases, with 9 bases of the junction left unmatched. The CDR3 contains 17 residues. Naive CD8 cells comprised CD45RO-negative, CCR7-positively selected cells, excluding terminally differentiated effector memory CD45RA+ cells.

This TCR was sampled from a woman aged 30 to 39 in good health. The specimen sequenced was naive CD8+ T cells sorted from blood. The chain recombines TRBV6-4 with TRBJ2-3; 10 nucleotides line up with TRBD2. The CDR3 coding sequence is TGTGCCAGCAGTGAAGCGGGAGGGCCCCTCTCGACAGATACGCAGTATTTT. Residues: CASSEAGGPLSTDTQYF.